The TCR beta chain under discussion was sequenced for a study of blood T cell repertoires in COVID-19. Study context: Samples taken during acute and convalescent COVID-19 were collected in the United States, Italy and Spain. T cells, B-cell-depleted T cells, or PBMCs supplied cDNA or gDNA.

From germline, CDR1 is SGHTA and CDR2 FQGNSA. The ends were cut back, 4 bases at V and 6 bases at J, with 15 bases in the middle. This CDR3 has 15 residues. Per the study methods: Nucleated cell counts were estimated from reference gene primer amplification. Sequenced by immunoSEQ multiplex PCR; TCRdb stores in-frame clones only, minus some. Clonal size and the V and J genes are those of that table, whereas D and trimming came from the DNA. The sample includes about 170,000 clones, about 83% of them seen just once. The rearrangement links TRBV7-2 to TRBJ1-4; D is possibly TRBD1 (6 bases). Sequenced sample: peripheral blood. The sequence was collected from a woman in her seventies who had recovered from COVID-19. CDR3 DNA sequence: TGTGCCAGCAGCTCTCAGGGAGGGGGTGATGAAAAACTGTTTTTT. The encoded protein is CASSSQGGGDEKLFF.